The 4 T cell receptor beta chains reported below all come from one sample, sequenced in a study of memory CD4+ T cells and cytomegalovirus serostatus. Using immunoSEQ multiplex PCR, the repertoire was profiled, and TCRdb retains in-frame clones only, with some absent. The sample has under 35,000 clones, approximately 76% seen once. The sort gate was single viable CD3+CD4+CD8-CD45RO+ cells for memory CD4+ T cells. The sample taken for sequencing was memory CD4+ T cells from blood. These receptors originate from an adult in good health and CMV-seronegative. Some clones in this sample may be carry-over from other donors' samples.

The chain has TRBV6-5 and TRBJ1-5; D is unclear. The length of the CDR3 is 15 residues. Germline V gene lookup returns CDR1 MNHEY and CDR2 SVGAGI. V lost 0 bases and J 4 bases, leaving 10 bases between the germline ends. The CDR3 bases are TGTGCCAGCAGTTACTCGGGTATCCCAAATCAGCCCCAGCATTTT. Encoded protein: CASSYSGIPNQPQHF.

This clone was seen a few times. The chain combines TRBV2 with TRBJ1-1; unclear D gene. The V and J ends lost 7 bases and 0 bases respectively, with 12 bases between them. The CDR3 is 14 amino acids. Germline V lookup: CDR1 SNHLY, CDR2 FYNNEI. CDR3: CASTLGGMNTEAFF. The CDR3, as DNA: TGTGCCAGCACCCTGGGAGGGATGAACACTGAAGCTTTCTTT.

The chain is built from TRBV6-4 and TRBJ1-1, with D unresolved. The CDR3 extends over 14 amino acids. Trimming removed 4 bases at V and 5 bases at J, with 14 bases between. Germline V gene data show CDR1 as MRHNA and CDR2 as SNTAGT. In nucleotides, the CDR3 is TGTGCCAGCAGTGCTCGGGGTTCGGGAACTGAAGCTTTCTTT. It translates to CASSARGSGTEAFF.

This CDR3 reads CASSWTGSLGSSYNSPLHF. The CDR3 DNA reads TGTGCCAGCAGTTGGACAGGTTCTCTCGGGAGCTCCTATAATTCACCCCTCCACTTT. The chain uses TRBV7-2 and TRBJ1-6, with TRBD1 matching over 7 bases. The CDR3 has 19 amino acids. The germline gives CDR1 SGHTA, CDR2 FQGNSA. V gave up 6 bases and J gave up 0 bases; unmatched junction bases: 14.